The 12 T cell receptor beta chains below come from one sample, sequenced in a study of blood T cells in healthy people across ages. A J-beta primer mix and a sample-barcoded 5' primer were used in a second PCR of roughly 6 to 12 cycles. TCRdb passed the 5' RACE reads through MiXCR, listing each CDR3 protein once. The data show approximately 810,000 distinct CDR3 sequences, about 28% seen once. Material: blood. The receptors were sampled from a woman of 80 years or more in good health.

This clonotype has just a few counts. This rearrangement joins TRBV28 to TRBJ2-1, with 8 bases matching TRBD2. Germline V gene lookup returns CDR1 MDHEN and CDR2 SYDVKM. The CDR3 runs 13 residues. The trim removed 7 bases at V and 5 bases at J, leaving 4 bases unmatched. The CDR3 nucleotides read TGTGCCAGCATTCAAGCGGGAGACAATGAGCAGTTCTTC. Protein: CASIQAGDNEQFF. The whole variable domain, remainder taken from reference TRBV28 and TRBJ2-1, is DVKVTQSSRYLVKRTGEKVFLECVQDMDHENMFWYRQDPGLGLRLIYFSYDVKMKEKGDIPEGYSVSREKKERFSLILESASTNQTSMYLCASIQAGDNEQFFGPGTRLTVL.

This clonotype was observed at least ten times. The chain employs TRBV6-6 and TRBJ2-6; D unresolved. The germline V and J ends were trimmed by 0 bases and 2 bases, with 5 bases remaining between them. The CDR3 is 15 amino acids. CDR1 is MNHNY and CDR2 is SVGAGI in the germline V gene (reference sequence). This chain's CDR3 is CASSYSGTGANVLTF. The CDR3 DNA reads TGTGCCAGCAGTTACTCTGGGACTGGGGCCAACGTCCTGACTTTC.

Details on this clonotype: This may come from a read error, since a much larger clone is one base off. This chain links TRBV6-6 with TRBJ2-3; tentatively, D is TRBD1 (6 bases). This CDR3 has 15 amino acids. Germline CDR1 and CDR2: MNHNY and SVGAGI (reference sequence). CDR3 coding DNA: TGTGCCAGCAGCCCGGGACAACTACGCACAGATGCGCAGTATTTT. Encoded protein: CASSPGQLRTDAQYF.

The CDR3 loop reads CASSPEGTLNQPQHF. The CDR3, as DNA: TGTGCCAGCTCACCAGAGGGGACCTTAAATCAGCCCCAGCATTTT. The chain joins TRBV18 to TRBJ1-5; D is perhaps TRBD1 (5 bases). The CDR3 has 15 residues. V was pared by 2 bases and J by 4 bases, with 12 bases between. The germline CDR1 and CDR2 sequences are KGHSH and LQKENI.

This clonotype showed up just a few times. The CDR3 protein is CAPLRHSYEQYF. In nucleotides, the CDR3 is TGTGCCCCCCTACGACACTCCTACGAGCAGTACTTC. The chain recombines TRBV21-1 with TRBJ2-7; the D call of TRBD1 is as the table states it, not checked on the DNA. TRBV21-1 is shown as a pseudogene. This CDR3 has 12 amino acids.

This clonotype turned up a few times. V gene TRBV7-2 combines with J gene TRBJ2-2; D is uncertain. This CDR3 has 16 residues. V lost 2 bases and J lost 1, with 11 bases in between. Germline V gene data show CDR1 as SGHTA and CDR2 as FQGNSA. The CDR3 loop is CASSLSWRLNTGELFF. The DNA of the CDR3 is TGTGCCAGCAGCTTATCTTGGCGGCTGAACACCGGGGAGCTGTTTTTT.

Worth noting for this clonotype: The junction shows a germline mismatch at one end, possibly a read error. The chain uses TRBV11-3 and TRBJ2-5; the match to TRBD1 covers 11 bases. CDR1 and CDR2 (germline): SGHNT, YENEEA. This CDR3 contains 17 residues. The CDR3 nucleotides read TGTGCCGGCAGCCTCCGCGAGGACAGGGGGCGAGGCAATGAGCAGTACTTC. Protein: CAGSLREDRGRGNEQYF.

A word on this clonotype: The junction and the germline gene differ at one end; a read error may be behind it. The chain carries TRBV3-1 and TRBJ2-3; D is possibly TRBD1 (6 bases). CDR1 is LGHDT and CDR2 is YNNKEL in the germline V gene (reference sequence). The CDR3 is 15 amino acids. The CDR3 bases are TGTGCCGGCAGCCACGCAGGGGACGGCACAGATACGCAGTATTTT. Its translation is CAGSHAGDGTDTQYF.

The sample holds a few counts of this clonotype. This chain uses TRBV12-3 or TRBV12-4 with TRBJ1-1; the D gene is possibly TRBD1 (6 bases). The CDR3 covers 16 residues. V lost 6 bases to trimming and J lost 1 base, with 18 bases between them. The CDR3 sequence: CASRLSGARENTEAFF. CDR3 nucleotide sequence: TGTGCCAGCAGATTGTCAGGGGCAAGGGAGAACACTGAAGCTTTCTTT.

Many counts were recorded for this clonotype. V gene TRBV30 combines with J gene TRBJ2-1; 8 nucleotides match TRBD1. Trimming took 2 bases from V and 3 from J; bases not matched to a gene: 6. Germline V gene sequence: CDR1 GTSNPN, CDR2 SVGIG (reference sequence). This CDR3 comprises 15 residues. CDR3 sequence (DNA): TGTGCCTGGAGTCGGGGACAGGCCCTCTACAATGAGCAGTTCTTC. This codes for CAWSRGQALYNEQFF. The variable domain in full, with the rest retrieved from reference TRBV30 and TRBJ2-1, is SQTIHQWPATLVQPVGSPLSLECTVEGTSNPNLYWYRQAAGRGLQLLFYSVGIGQISSEVPQNLSASRPQDRQFILSSKKLLLSDSGFYLCAWSRGQALYNEQFFGPGTRLTVL.

At least ten counts were recorded for this clonotype. The chain uses TRBV4-3 and TRBJ1-2, with D possibly matching TRBD1 (5 bases). This CDR3 comprises 14 residues. Germline values: CDR1 LGHNA, CDR2 YSLEER. Between the trimmed V and J ends, which lost 5 bases and 7 bases, there was a span of 17 bases. CDR3 coding DNA: TGCGCCAGCAGCTCCAACCCGGGGGTGAGTGGCTACACCTTC. This encodes CASSSNPGVSGYTF.

The chain links TRBV4-2 to TRBJ1-3; no reliable D call. The CDR3 has 16 residues. Germline CDR1 LGHNA, CDR2 YNFKEQ. The germline V and J ends were trimmed by 0 bases and 3 bases, with 12 bases remaining between them. The CDR3 coding sequence is TGTGCCAGCAGCCAAGATCTAGGACTGGGTGGAAACACCATATATTTT. Protein sequence: CASSQDLGLGGNTIYF.